Listed below are T cell receptor beta chains from one sample, sequenced in a study of blood T cells in healthy people across ages. TCRdb independently ran MiXCR on the 5' RACE reads; one entry per CDR3 protein. The sample contains 1.5 million or so distinct CDR3 sequences, 35% to 45% of which appear only once. Sequencing was performed on blood. These receptors came from a young woman in good health. Both conserved end residues are part of each CDR3. Fields, in order: CDR3 DNA, CDR3 protein, clone size, D gene, V gene, J gene. The D gene is left open where the match is weak. Size is omitted from some rows. Given values are once, few, many or a class for expanded clones.

CDR3 DNA: TGTGCCAGCAGCATGACAGGAGAAGAGACCCAGTACTTC
CDR3 protein: CASSMTGEETQYF
clone size: few
D gene: .
V gene: TRBV12-3/TRBV12-4
J gene: TRBJ2-5

CDR3 DNA: TGTGCCAGCAGGGGGACAGGGACAACCTACGAGCAGTACTTC
CDR3 protein: CASRGTGTTYEQYF
clone size: .
D gene: TRBD1
V gene: TRBV6-1
J gene: TRBJ2-7

CDR3 DNA: TGTGCCAGCAGTTCCCGGACAGGGGCCATAGCAACTAATGAAAAACTGTTTTTT
CDR3 protein: CASSSRTGAIATNEKLFF
clone size: .
D gene: TRBD1
V gene: TRBV12-3/TRBV12-4
J gene: TRBJ1-4

CDR3 DNA: TGCACCAGCAGCTTAGTCCCACTGGCAGATACGCAGTATTTT
CDR3 protein: CTSSLVPLADTQYF
clone size: few
D gene: .
V gene: TRBV5-1
J gene: TRBJ2-3

CDR3 DNA: TGCAGCGTTTCGGGACTAGCGGGCTACGAGCAGTACTTC
CDR3 protein: CSVSGLAGYEQYF
clone size: .
D gene: TRBD2
V gene: TRBV29-1
J gene: TRBJ2-7

CDR3 DNA: TGTGCCAGCAGCCGTATTCTAGCGGGAGGGCCGGTCGAGCAGTACTTC
CDR3 protein: CASSRILAGGPVEQYF
clone size: once
D gene: TRBD2
V gene: TRBV3-1
J gene: TRBJ2-7

CDR3 DNA: TGTGCCAGCAGCCCCGTAGGGGTAGGGGGCTACACCTTC
CDR3 protein: CASSPVGVGGYTF
clone size: .
D gene: .
V gene: TRBV7-2
J gene: TRBJ1-2

CDR3 DNA: TGCAGTGGGTCTTCGGGGTACTACAATGAGCAGTTCTTC
CDR3 protein: CSGSSGYYNEQFF
clone size: many
D gene: .
V gene: TRBV20-1
J gene: TRBJ2-1

CDR3 DNA: TGTGCCAGCGGGAGACAGGGGGCTTCAGAGACCCAGTACTTC
CDR3 protein: CASGRQGASETQYF
clone size: few
D gene: TRBD1
V gene: TRBV25-1
J gene: TRBJ2-5

CDR3 DNA: TGTGCCAGCAGCGTAGGGTGGGACAGGTACAATGAGCAGTTCTTC
CDR3 protein: CASSVGWDRYNEQFF
clone size: few
D gene: TRBD1
V gene: TRBV9
J gene: TRBJ2-1

CDR3 DNA: TGTGCCAGCAGTTTAGCACGGACCCCCTTCAGCGCTTTCTTT
CDR3 protein: CASSLARTPFSAFF
clone size: .
D gene: .
V gene: TRBV27
J gene: TRBJ1-1

CDR3 DNA: TGTGCCAGCAGTGTCAGGGGGCCGGGCAATGAGCAGTACTTC
CDR3 protein: CASSVRGPGNEQYF
clone size: .
D gene: TRBD1
V gene: TRBV28
J gene: TRBJ2-7

CDR3 DNA: TGCAGCGTGGCACCCGTGACAGGGCTATACTACGAGCAGTACTTC
CDR3 protein: CSVAPVTGLYYEQYF
clone size: few
D gene: TRBD1
V gene: TRBV29-1
J gene: TRBJ2-7

CDR3 DNA: TGCAGTGCTACACTAGCCCCCACAGATACGCAGTATTTT
CDR3 protein: CSATLAPTDTQYF
clone size: few
D gene: .
V gene: TRBV20-1
J gene: TRBJ2-3

CDR3 DNA: TGTGCCATCACCCCCAGCGGGGGGGCCCTTCATGAGCAGTTCTTC
CDR3 protein: CAITPSGGALHEQFF
clone size: few
D gene: TRBD2
V gene: TRBV10-3
J gene: TRBJ2-1

CDR3 DNA: TGCAGTGCAGAGGGCAGCGAAAACCAAGAGACCCAGTACTTC
CDR3 protein: CSAEGSENQETQYF
clone size: .
D gene: .
V gene: TRBV20-1
J gene: TRBJ2-5

CDR3 DNA: TGCAGTGCTAGAGAAGGGGGCTTCGGCATTCAGTACTTC
CDR3 protein: CSAREGGFGIQYF
clone size: .
D gene: TRBD1
V gene: TRBV20-1
J gene: TRBJ2-4

CDR3 DNA: TGCAGCGTTGAAAGGGTGGAGGGTCCCGCTTTCTTT
CDR3 protein: CSVERVEGPAFF
clone size: .
D gene: .
V gene: TRBV29-1
J gene: TRBJ1-1

CDR3 DNA: TGTGCCAGCAGTTTATTAGGGGGGGTCTCCTACAATGAGCAGTTCTTC
CDR3 protein: CASSLLGGVSYNEQFF
clone size: few
D gene: .
V gene: TRBV27
J gene: TRBJ2-1

CDR3 DNA: TGTGCCAGCAGCTTGGGACCCCGGATAGAGTATGGCTACACCTTC
CDR3 protein: CASSLGPRIEYGYTF
clone size: few
D gene: .
V gene: TRBV6-2/TRBV6-3
J gene: TRBJ1-2

CDR3 DNA: TGCGCCAGCAGCTTGATCTCTGCAGGGTCGAATGAGCAGTACTTC
CDR3 protein: CASSLISAGSNEQYF
clone size: .
D gene: .
V gene: TRBV5-1
J gene: TRBJ2-7

CDR3 DNA: TGTGCCAGCAGCTTAATGGGACAGGGCCTTACAGAGCAGTACTTC
CDR3 protein: CASSLMGQGLTEQYF
clone size: .
D gene: TRBD1
V gene: TRBV7-2
J gene: TRBJ2-7

CDR3 DNA: TGCAGTGCTAGAACGGGACCTGAAAAACTGTTTTTT
CDR3 protein: CSARTGPEKLFF
clone size: .
D gene: .
V gene: TRBV20-1
J gene: TRBJ1-4

CDR3 DNA: TGTGCCAGCAGCTCCTTGACTAGCGGGAATGACTTGCAAACAGATACGCAGTATTTT
CDR3 protein: CASSSLTSGNDLQTDTQYF
clone size: .
D gene: TRBD2
V gene: TRBV7-9
J gene: TRBJ2-3

CDR3 DNA: TGTGCCACTAGACAGGTTGCAACTAATGAAAAACTGTTTTTT
CDR3 protein: CATRQVATNEKLFF
clone size: few
D gene: .
V gene: TRBV2
J gene: TRBJ1-4

CDR3 DNA: TGCGTCAGCAGCTTGGGCCTGACGGGTGTAGGGACTGAAGCTTTCTTT
CDR3 protein: CVSSLGLTGVGTEAFF
clone size: .
D gene: .
V gene: TRBV5-1
J gene: TRBJ1-1

CDR3 DNA: TGTGCCCTGCCGGGGGGTAAGGGAACAGATACGCAGTATTTT
CDR3 protein: CALPGGKGTDTQYF
clone size: few
D gene: TRBD2
V gene: TRBV27
J gene: TRBJ2-3

CDR3 DNA: TGTGCCAGCAGTTCCCGACTAGCGAGTCAAGAGACCCAGTACTTC
CDR3 protein: CASSSRLASQETQYF
clone size: .
D gene: TRBD2
V gene: TRBV27
J gene: TRBJ2-5

CDR3 DNA: TGTGCCAGCAGTCAGATACTCTATAATTCACCCCTCCACTTT
CDR3 protein: CASSQILYNSPLHF
clone size: .
D gene: .
V gene: TRBV27
J gene: TRBJ1-6

CDR3 DNA: TGCGCCAGCAGCTTGGAAGAGGGCTCTGGCTACACCTTC
CDR3 protein: CASSLEEGSGYTF
clone size: .
D gene: .
V gene: TRBV5-1
J gene: TRBJ1-2

CDR3 DNA: TGCGCCAGCAGTTTTGGCATTTACAATGAGCTGTTCTTC
CDR3 protein: CASSFGIYNELFF
clone size: .
D gene: .
V gene: TRBV5-1
J gene: TRBJ2-1

CDR3 DNA: TGTGCCATCAGTGAGTCGGGCGGTGCCCTCTACGAGCAGTACTTC
CDR3 protein: CAISESGGALYEQYF
clone size: .
D gene: .
V gene: TRBV10-3
J gene: TRBJ2-7

CDR3 DNA: TGTGCCAGCAGAGATAGACTAGCGGGGGCCTACGAGCAGTACTTC
CDR3 protein: CASRDRLAGAYEQYF
clone size: many
D gene: TRBD2
V gene: TRBV7-2
J gene: TRBJ2-7

CDR3 DNA: TGCAGTGCTGAAGAAAGGACGGTAGTCAATTCACCCCTCCACTTT
CDR3 protein: CSAEERTVVNSPLHF
clone size: .
D gene: .
V gene: TRBV20-1
J gene: TRBJ1-6

CDR3 DNA: TGCAGTGCTAGAAGTAAGGGACTAGCGGGAAACTACAATGAGCAGTTCTTC
CDR3 protein: CSARSKGLAGNYNEQFF
clone size: few
D gene: TRBD2
V gene: TRBV20-1
J gene: TRBJ2-1

CDR3 DNA: TGTGTCAGCAGCGTTGGCGGGAGAGGGTTCAATGAGCAGTTCTTC
CDR3 protein: CVSSVGGRGFNEQFF
clone size: .
D gene: TRBD2
V gene: TRBV7-2
J gene: TRBJ2-1

CDR3 DNA: TGTGCCAGCAGTTCGATAACCAATAACAGGGTTTTCTATGGCTACACCTTC
CDR3 protein: CASSSITNNRVFYGYTF
clone size: few
D gene: .
V gene: TRBV6-6
J gene: TRBJ1-2

CDR3 DNA: TGTGCCAGCAGCGCCCAGATACTCTATGGCTACACCTTC
CDR3 protein: CASSAQILYGYTF
clone size: .
D gene: .
V gene: TRBV9
J gene: TRBJ1-2

CDR3 DNA: TGTGCCAGCAGCTTAGCGTCTTATAGGCAGGGGATTAATGAGCAGTTCTTC
CDR3 protein: CASSLASYRQGINEQFF
clone size: few
D gene: .
V gene: TRBV7-9
J gene: TRBJ2-1

CDR3 DNA: TGTGCCAGCAACTGGAGGGCCCCGGGCAATGAGCAGTTCTTC
CDR3 protein: CASNWRAPGNEQFF
clone size: .
D gene: .
V gene: TRBV6-5
J gene: TRBJ2-1

CDR3 DNA: TGTGCCAGCAGCCAAGGTCCCGTGAACTCCTACAATGAGCAGTTCTTC
CDR3 protein: CASSQGPVNSYNEQFF
clone size: few
D gene: .
V gene: TRBV4-2
J gene: TRBJ2-1

CDR3 DNA: TGCAGCGTTTGGGACGGTAATAGCAATCAGCCCCAGCATTTT
CDR3 protein: CSVWDGNSNQPQHF
clone size: few
D gene: .
V gene: TRBV29-1
J gene: TRBJ1-5

CDR3 DNA: TGTGCCAGCAGTTTAAACCCTCAGGGGGTGGAATATGAGCAGTTCTTC
CDR3 protein: CASSLNPQGVEYEQFF
clone size: few
D gene: TRBD1
V gene: TRBV12-3/TRBV12-4
J gene: TRBJ2-1

CDR3 DNA: TGTGCCAGCAGCACCAGGGGGAAGCTCCAAAAGTCCTTT
CDR3 protein: CASSTRGKLQKSF
clone size: .
D gene: TRBD1
V gene: TRBV7-2
J gene: TRBJ1-1

CDR3 DNA: TGTGCCAGCAGCTTAGTGGGTGGCGGTTCCATTTACGAGCAGTACTTC
CDR3 protein: CASSLVGGGSIYEQYF
clone size: few
D gene: .
V gene: TRBV7-2
J gene: TRBJ2-7

CDR3 DNA: TGTGCCAGCACTCTTGCGAGGGTAGCGGTTTACAATGAGCAGTTCTTC
CDR3 protein: CASTLARVAVYNEQFF
clone size: few
D gene: .
V gene: TRBV7-2
J gene: TRBJ2-1

CDR3 DNA: TGTGCCAGCAGCCCGGGACAGGGTCTATACGTGGGAGAGACCCAGTACTTC
CDR3 protein: CASSPGQGLYVGETQYF
clone size: .
D gene: TRBD1
V gene: TRBV11-2
J gene: TRBJ2-5

CDR3 DNA: TGTGCCAGCAGCCCTCAACCGGGGGGGCGGTACGAGCAGTACTTC
CDR3 protein: CASSPQPGGRYEQYF
clone size: few
D gene: TRBD2
V gene: TRBV7-2
J gene: TRBJ2-7

CDR3 DNA: TGTGCCAGCAGCCTTACGGACGGACCCTACTACGAGCAGTACTTC
CDR3 protein: CASSLTDGPYYEQYF
clone size: .
D gene: .
V gene: TRBV3-1
J gene: TRBJ2-7

CDR3 DNA: TGCGCCAGCAGCCAAGTTGAGGGAGGGGGCACTGAAGCTTTCTTT
CDR3 protein: CASSQVEGGGTEAFF
clone size: .
D gene: .
V gene: TRBV4-1
J gene: TRBJ1-1

CDR3 DNA: TGTGCCAGCAGCGTCGGGGGTCCAGCCTACAATGAGCAGTTCTTC
CDR3 protein: CASSVGGPAYNEQFF
clone size: .
D gene: .
V gene: TRBV9
J gene: TRBJ2-1

CDR3 DNA: TGTGCCAGCCTGAAGCTGGGGGACAACTATGGCTACACCTTC
CDR3 protein: CASLKLGDNYGYTF
clone size: few
D gene: .
V gene: TRBV6-2/TRBV6-3
J gene: TRBJ1-2

CDR3 DNA: TGTGCCAGCAGTTTTCCCCAGGGAGCGGGGTCTCCCGTATACGAGCAGTACTTC
CDR3 protein: CASSFPQGAGSPVYEQYF
clone size: .
D gene: TRBD2
V gene: TRBV28
J gene: TRBJ2-7

CDR3 DNA: TGTGCCAGCAGTTTTTGGCAGGGGTACGAGCAGTACTTC
CDR3 protein: CASSFWQGYEQYF
clone size: .
D gene: .
V gene: TRBV12-3/TRBV12-4
J gene: TRBJ2-7